A single TCR beta chain is shown here with its context. Authors' methods: Estimation of nucleated cell counts relied on the amplification of reference gene primers. TCRdb's table, derived via immunoSEQ multiplex PCR, lists solely in-frame clones and lacks some. Clone size and the V and J calls come from that table; the DNA yielded D and trimming. The sample records 100,000 to 150,000 clones, more than 70% being singletons. The sample belongs to a study of blood T cell repertoires in COVID-19. Background on the study: From the United States, Italy and Spain came samples of acute and convalescent COVID-19. In each case, the material was cDNA or gDNA derived from T cells, B-cell-depleted T cells, or PBMCs.

This CDR3 is 14 amino acids long. Germline assignment: CDR1 SGHNT and CDR2 YENEEA. V lost 1 base and J lost 5, with 9 bases in between. This receptor was taken from a human donor in a cohort sampled during active COVID-19. The specimen sequenced was peripheral blood. This rearrangement joins TRBV11-3 to TRBJ2-1; D is perhaps TRBD2 (5 bases). The CDR3 DNA follows: TGTGCCAGCAGCTTAGGACTAACCCACAATGAGCAGTTCTTC. It codes for CASSLGLTHNEQFF. Full variable domain (remainder filled in from reference TRBV11-3 and TRBJ2-1): EAGVVQSPRYKIIEKKQPVAFWCNPISGHNTLYWYLQNLGQGPELLIRYENEEAVDDSQLPKDRFSAERLKGVDSTLKIQPAELGDSAVYLCASSLGLTHNEQFFGPGTRLTVL.